The 4 T cell receptor beta chains presented below share a single source sample, sequenced in a study of T cells expressing NK-cell markers. TCRdb reprocessed the 5' RACE reads and reports one entry per CDR3 protein, with no DNA. The sample yields a few hundred thousand distinct CDR3 sequences, of which the top ten take up under 6.5%. The sample comprised blood T cells: a sorted CD56 or NKG2C T cell subset, CD4+ or CD8+ T cells, or bulk PBMC T cells (not recorded which). The receptors come from a man aged 18 to 69 in good health.

The rearrangement links TRBV6-1 to TRBJ2-1. This CDR3 has 12 amino acids. CDR1 and CDR2 from the germline V gene are MNHNS and SASEGT. The CDR3: CASSRVSNEQFF.

CDR3 in amino acids: CSNDGRNSPLHF. The genes are TRBV12-3 or TRBV12-4 and TRBJ1-6. This CDR3 is 12 amino acids long.

This chain joins TRBV14 and TRBJ2-1. Germline V gene data show CDR1 as SGHDN and CDR2 as FVKESK. This CDR3 is 13 amino acids long. The CDR3 region is CASSARLVNEQFF.

The chain couples TRBV9 to TRBJ2-1; the TCRdb D gene call, TRBD1, has no DNA to confirm it. Germline CDR1 SGDLS, CDR2 YYNGEE. CDR3 length: 13 amino acids. CDR3 sequence reads: CASSRGPNNEQFF.